A single T cell receptor beta chain is shown here with its context. The data stem from a study of blood T cell repertoires in COVID-19. Participants reported their clinical history, and cohort assignment relied on those reports. Authors' methods: Counts of nucleated cells, estimated from reference gene primer amplification, were obtained. Measured with immunoSEQ multiplex PCR; TCRdb has only the in-frame clones, and not every one. From that table come the V and J calls and clone size; the DNA was used to work out D and trimming. Counted here are approximately 280,000 clones, over 85% occurring once; the ten biggest clones make up around 1.9%. CDR3 length equals 15 residues. Germline V gives CDR1 SGHRS, CDR2 YFSETQ. V trimming: 4 bases; J trimming: 5 bases; junction bases outside the gene matches: 10.

The source of this sequence is a woman in her sixties or seventies who had recovered from COVID-19. The material sequenced was PBMCs or T cells enriched from blood (not recorded which). V and J are TRBV5-1 and TRBJ2-7; 9 bases line up with TRBD1. The DNA of the CDR3 is TGCGCCAGCAGCATAGGGGACAGGGTCGATAACGAGCAGTACTTC. The encoded protein is CASSIGDRVDNEQYF.